The 29 T cell receptor beta chains presented below share a single source sample, sequenced in a study of OX40 agonist ivuxolimab in advanced cancers. Measured with immunoSEQ multiplex PCR; TCRdb has only the in-frame clones, and not every one. The sample consists of under 95,000 clones, roughly 84% of them appearing once. This specimen was CD4+ or CD8+ T cells sorted from blood, taken in a trial of the OX40 agonist ivuxolimab. These receptors were collected from an adult with an advanced solid tumor such as melanoma, head and neck, liver or kidney cancer.

This clone appeared a few times. This chain connects TRBV29-1 to TRBJ2-2; 9 bases align to TRBD2. With 7 bases clipped from V and 4 bases from J, the junction kept 4 bases outside the gene matches. This CDR3 comprises 13 residues. Germline assignment: CDR1 SQVTM and CDR2 ANQGSEA. CDR3 DNA: TGCAGCGGCGGGAGGGCCGGCACCGGGGAGCTGTTTTTT. Translated: CSGGRAGTGELFF.

The rearrangement uses TRBV11-2 and TRBJ2-7; the match to TRBD1 covers 10 bases. The J segment lost 5 bases and the V segment lost 2 bases, leaving 9 bases of the junction unmatched. The CDR3 sequence is 16 residues long. From germline, CDR1 is SGHAT and CDR2 FQNNGV. The CDR3 here is CASSLFSTGGWNEQYF. DNA for the CDR3: TGTGCCAGCAGCTTATTCTCGACAGGGGGCTGGAACGAGCAGTACTTC. Variable domain in full (rest from reference TRBV11-2 and TRBJ2-7): EAGVAQSPRYKIIEKRQSVAFWCNPISGHATLYWYQQILGQGPKLLIQFQNNGVVDDSQLPKDRFSAERLKGVDSTLKIQPAKLEDSAVYLCASSLFSTGGWNEQYFGPGTRLTVT.

This sequence joins TRBV7-9 and TRBJ2-1, with D perhaps given as TRBD1 or TRBD2 (5 bases each). V was pared by 4 bases and J by 4 bases, with 14 bases between. The V gene's germline CDR1 is SEHNR and CDR2 FQNEAQ (reference sequence). CDR3 size: 15 residues. CDR3: CASSSRGTRYNEQFF. CDR3 sequence (DNA): TGTGCCAGCAGCTCCCGTGGGACGCGATACAATGAGCAGTTCTTC.

CDR3 loop: CASSLAGAEKLFF. In nucleotides, the CDR3 is TGTGCCAGCAGTTTGGCCGGGGCTGAAAAACTGTTTTTT. This chain connects TRBV28 to TRBJ1-4, with a weak D call TRBD1 (5 bases). Trimming cost V 3 bases and J 7 bases, with 9 bases left between them. From germline, CDR1 is MDHEN and CDR2 SYDVKM. This CDR3 has 13 amino acids.

This chain joins TRBV29-1 and TRBJ1-1; 7 bases map to TRBD1. The trim removed 4 bases at V and 6 bases at J, leaving 5 bases unmatched. Germline V lookup: CDR1 SQVTM, CDR2 ANQGSEA. This CDR3 has 12 amino acids. CDR3 nucleotide sequence: TGCAGCGTTGGTGAGGGGGCCTCTGAAGCTTTCTTT. Encoded protein: CSVGEGASEAFF.

This clone was counted a single time. J is TRBJ2-3 and V is TRBV9; D unclear. The V end lost 0 bases, the J end lost 2 bases, and 10 bases lay between the germline ends. Per the germline V gene, CDR1 is SGDLS and CDR2 is YYNGEE. The CDR3 is 15 amino acids. The CDR3 coding sequence is TGTGCCAGCAGCGTAGGGGTAATTCTCACAGATACGCAGTATTTT. Translating gives CASSVGVILTDTQYF. Looking up the rest from reference TRBV9 and TRBJ2-3 gives the full variable domain: DSGVTQTPKHLITATGQRVTLRCSPRSGDLSVYWYQQSLDQGLQFLIQYYNGEERAKGNILERFSAQQFPDLHSELNLSSLELGDSALYFCASSVGVILTDTQYFGPGTRLTVL.

This clone appeared a few times. This chain connects TRBV6-5 to TRBJ2-7, with D perhaps given as TRBD1 or TRBD2 (6 bases each). The CDR3 spans 12 residues. The germline V and J ends were trimmed by 6 bases and 5 bases, with 11 bases remaining between them. Per germline, CDR1 MNHEY and CDR2 SVGAGI. In DNA form, the CDR3 reads TGTGCCAGCAGCAGGGGAGGAGACGAGCAGTACTTC. Translated, it gives CASSRGGDEQYF.

This clone was recorded only once. The V call is TRBV10-1, the J call TRBJ1-4, with D possibly matching TRBD1 (6 bases). V was clipped by 9 bases and J by 6 bases, with 14 bases between them. Germline CDR1 and CDR2: WNHNN and SYGVQD (reference sequence). The CDR3 runs 13 residues. The CDR3 DNA reads TGCGCCAGTGGGACATCGGGTTATGAAAAACTGTTTTTT. Translated, it gives CASGTSGYEKLFF.

This clone was recorded once. The genes are TRBV21-1 and TRBJ2-7; the DNA was not compared with TRBD2, the D call given in the table. TRBV21-1 is given as a pseudogene. The CDR3 is 15 amino acids. CDR3 region: CASSRTSGSTHEQYF. CDR3 bases: TGTGCCAGCAGCAGAACTAGCGGGAGCACACACGAGCAGTACTTC.

In this sample, this clone turned up once. V and J are TRBV19 and TRBJ2-1; D is unresolved. V was pared by 1 base and J by 8 bases, with 12 bases between. The CDR3 contains 14 residues. The germline V gene has CDR1 LNHDA and CDR2 SQIVND (reference sequence). CDR3 in DNA: TGTGCCAGTAGTATAGGAGGTGGCTTAGATGAGCAGTTCTTC. Translating it yields CASSIGGGLDEQFF.

The rearrangement links TRBV5-1 to TRBJ2-7, with 7 bases fitting TRBD2. The V gene end was trimmed by 5 bases and the J gene end by 3 bases; junction bases not matched to a gene: 14. The CDR3 runs 16 residues. In germline, CDR1 is SGHRS, CDR2 YFSETQ. The CDR3 DNA is TGCGCCAGCAGTCGCGAAGGAGGCGGGAGCTTCTACGAGCAGTACTTC. Its protein is CASSREGGGSFYEQYF.

This sequence joins TRBV7-2 and TRBJ2-7, with 8 bases identical to TRBD2. This CDR3 spans 14 amino acids. The germline V gene has CDR1 SGHTA and CDR2 FQGNSA. V shed 5 bases, J shed 2 bases, and the junction held 5 bases outside the gene matches. The CDR3 here is CASSVTSGPYEQYF. CDR3 DNA sequence: TGTGCCAGCAGCGTAACTAGCGGTCCCTACGAGCAGTACTTC.

The chain couples TRBV11-2 to TRBJ2-1; no firm D call. This CDR3 spans 12 amino acids. V was clipped by 5 bases and J by 12 bases, with 14 bases between them. Germline values: CDR1 SGHAT, CDR2 FQNNGV. The CDR3 here is CASSPDLPGQFF. In nucleotides, the CDR3 is TGTGCCAGCAGCCCGGACCTCCCGGGGCAGTTCTTC. Full variable domain (remainder filled in from reference TRBV11-2 and TRBJ2-1): EAGVAQSPRYKIIEKRQSVAFWCNPISGHATLYWYQQILGQGPKLLIQFQNNGVVDDSQLPKDRFSAERLKGVDSTLKIQPAKLEDSAVYLCASSPDLPGQFFGPGTRLTVL.

The CDR3 nucleotides are TGTGCCAGCAGTTCGACAGGGCCAGGCTACACCTTC. Protein product: CASSSTGPGYTF. The chain recombines TRBV7-9 with TRBJ1-2, with TRBD1 identical over 7 bases. CDR3 size: 12 residues. CDR1 and CDR2 from the germline V gene are SEHNR and FQNEAQ (reference sequence). V was clipped by 6 bases and J by 8 bases; unmatched bases: 6.

The chain combines TRBV5-6 with TRBJ1-2; 9 positions agree with TRBD1. Per germline, CDR1 SGHDT and CDR2 YYEEEE. The CDR3 runs to 15 residues. V trimming: 1 base; J trimming: 3 bases; junction bases outside the gene matches: 4. CDR3 sequence: CASSLTGGSYYGYTF. In DNA form, the CDR3 reads TGTGCCAGCAGCTTGACAGGGGGCTCTTACTATGGCTACACCTTC.

The chain joins TRBV9 to TRBJ2-1, with 9 bases identical to TRBD2. The CDR3 has 17 amino acids. V lost 0 bases to trimming and J lost 0 bases; unmatched junction nucleotides: 4. Germline CDR1 is SGDLS and CDR2 is YYNGEE. CDR3 in DNA: TGTGCCAGCAGCGTAGAGAGTAGCGGGAGCTCCTACAATGAGCAGTTCTTC. Its translation is CASSVESSGSSYNEQFF.

The chain has TRBV19 and TRBJ1-6; 9 bases fit TRBD1. Germline V gene data show CDR1 as LNHDA and CDR2 as SQIVND (reference sequence). With V trimmed by 11 bases and J by 2 bases, 4 bases remained unmatched. The CDR3 extends over 14 amino acids. The CDR3 reads CASGTGPYNSPLHF. CDR3 in DNA: TGTGCCTCCGGGACAGGGCCCTATAATTCACCCCTCCACTTT. Together with reference TRBV19 and TRBJ1-6, the CDR3 gives the full variable domain: DGGITQSPKYLFRKEGQNVTLSCEQNLNHDAMYWYRQDPGQGLRLIYYSQIVNDFQKGDIAEGYSVSREKKESFPLTVTSAQKNPTAFYLCASGTGPYNSPLHFGNGTRLTVT.

The V and J genes are TRBV7-9 and TRBJ1-1, with D uncertain. Germline V gene data show CDR1 as SEHNR and CDR2 as FQNEAQ (reference sequence). Trimming removed 5 bases at V and 8 bases at J, with 9 bases between. The CDR3 spans 11 residues. CDR3 nucleotide sequence: TGTGCCAGCAGCCCTCGACGCGAAGCTTTCTTT. Translation gives CASSPRREAFF.

The rearrangement joins TRBV4-1 to TRBJ1-5; no reliable D call. V was pared by 5 bases and J by 1 base, with 12 bases between. Germline CDR1 MGHRA, CDR2 YSYEKL. CDR3 length equals 15 residues. The CDR3 loop is CASSLKTASNQPQHF. The CDR3 nucleotides are TGCGCCAGCAGCTTAAAGACCGCGAGCAATCAGCCCCAGCATTTT.

This clone was detected only once. The chain couples TRBV28 to TRBJ2-6; D not resolved. Germline V gene data show CDR1 as MDHEN and CDR2 as SYDVKM. V lost 4 bases and J 2 bases, leaving 18 bases between the germline ends. This CDR3 region has 18 residues. The CDR3 nucleotides are TGTGCCAGCAGTTCTCCCGCCCCCTTCCAGGCTGGGGCCAACGTCCTGACTTTC. This gives the protein CASSSPAPFQAGANVLTF.

This clone appeared once. The chain links TRBV10-1 to TRBJ2-2; D gene ambiguous. The CDR3 loop spans 14 amino acids. Germline values: CDR1 WNHNN, CDR2 SYGVQD (reference sequence). Trimming stripped 6 bases from V and 0 bases from J, with 8 bases between. CDR3 nucleotide sequence: TGCGCCAGCAGCCTAAACACGAACACCGGGGAGCTGTTTTTT. It encodes CASSLNTNTGELFF.

The rearrangement links TRBV2 to TRBJ2-6; possible D gene TRBD2, 6 bases. V was clipped by 6 bases and J by 0 bases, with 15 bases between them. This CDR3 has 17 amino acids. Germline V gene lookup returns CDR1 SNHLY and CDR2 FYNNEI. In DNA form, the CDR3 reads TGTGCCAGCAGAAAAGGTTGGGGGGACTCTGGGGCCAACGTCCTGACTTTC. Its translation is CASRKGWGDSGANVLTF. Full variable domain (missing parts from reference TRBV2 and TRBJ2-6): EPEVTQTPSHQVTQMGQEVILRCVPISNHLYFYWYRQILGQKVEFLVSFYNNEISEKSEIFDDQFSVERPDGSNFTLKIRSTKLEDSAMYFCASRKGWGDSGANVLTFGAGSRLTVL.

The rearrangement joins TRBV19 to TRBJ2-3; weak D call: TRBD2 (6 bases). Germline V gene sequence: CDR1 LNHDA, CDR2 SQIVND (reference sequence). V was pared by 3 bases and J by 2 bases, with 12 bases between. This CDR3 is built from 15 residues. The CDR3 DNA sequence: TGTGCCAGTAGTATGTTGGCTAGCGACACAGATACGCAGTATTTT. This codes for CASSMLASDTDTQYF. Filled out from reference TRBV19 and TRBJ2-3, the complete variable domain reads DGGITQSPKYLFRKEGQNVTLSCEQNLNHDAMYWYRQDPGQGLRLIYYSQIVNDFQKGDIAEGYSVSREKKESFPLTVTSAQKNPTAFYLCASSMLASDTDTQYFGPGTRLTVL.

The chain uses TRBV14 and TRBJ2-1; possible D gene TRBD2, 5 bases. Germline V lookup: CDR1 SGHDN, CDR2 FVKESK. V lost 4 bases and J lost 5, with 12 bases in between. This CDR3 has 14 amino acids. As DNA, the CDR3 is TGTGCCAGCAGCCGAGGGATCTTTAACAATGAGCAGTTCTTC. Its protein is CASSRGIFNNEQFF.

The chain joins TRBV19 to TRBJ1-1; 10 nucleotides line up with TRBD1. Germline lookup yields CDR1 LNHDA and CDR2 SQIVND (reference sequence). The CDR3 is 15 amino acids. Trimming cost V 4 bases and J 1 base; bases outside gene matches: 3. This CDR3 reads CASSTRQGANTEAFF. In nucleotides, the CDR3 is TGTGCCAGTAGTACAAGACAGGGGGCGAACACTGAAGCTTTCTTT.

The chain has TRBV28 and TRBJ2-7; TRBD1 might be the D (6 bases). CDR1 is MDHEN and CDR2 is SYDVKM in the germline V gene. Trimming stripped 6 bases from V and 7 bases from J, with 22 bases between. The CDR3 is 15 residues long. CDR3 sequence: CASSPSGALHEEQYF. CDR3 coding DNA: TGTGCCAGCAGCCCTTCAGGGGCGCTACACGAAGAGCAGTACTTC.

The chain carries TRBV15 and TRBJ1-1; the D is unclear. CDR3 length equals 15 residues. Germline values: CDR1 LNHNV, CDR2 YYDKDF (reference sequence). Trimming shortened V by 0 bases and J by 11 bases, and 19 bases separated the two germline ends. The CDR3 region is CATSRDNGGAHSAFF. CDR3 sequence (DNA): TGTGCCACCAGCAGAGATAACGGAGGAGCCCATTCGGCTTTCTTT.

The chain has TRBV28 and TRBJ2-6; the D call may be TRBD1 or TRBD2 (5 bases each). V shed 7 bases and J shed 2 bases, with 18 bases lying between them. The germline CDR1 and CDR2 sequences are MDHEN and SYDVKM. CDR3 length equals 17 residues. CDR3 sequence reads: CASTFMGETTGANVLTF. CDR3 nucleotide sequence: TGTGCCAGCACTTTTATGGGGGAAACTACTGGGGCCAACGTCCTGACTTTC.

On this clone itself: The germline gene is not matched at one end of the junction; a read error may be the cause. The rearrangement links TRBV4-1 to TRBJ1-2; 7 bases align to TRBD1. The CDR3 contains 16 residues. The germline V gene encodes CDR1 MGHRA and CDR2 YSYEKL. In DNA form, the CDR3 reads TGTGCCAGCAGCGGCCGGGACAGCCGAACTAACTATGGCTACACCTTC. Its protein is CASSGRDSRTNYGYTF.